Listed below are T cell receptor beta chains from one sample, sequenced in a study of CD8+ T cells in alopecia areata. Here immunoSEQ multiplex PCR was the method, and the copy in TCRdb shows in-frame clones only, minus some. The sample lists roughly 150,000 clones, 50% to 65% occurring once. Sequencing was performed on CD4+ T cells sorted from blood. The receptors here all came from a human donor in good health. Each CDR3 is given without its conserved first and last residue.

v_gene	j_gene	CDR3aa
TRBV30	TRBJ1-5	ASRTFPNQPQH
TRBV14	TRBJ2-6	ASSQEVTGANVLT
TRBV5-1	TRBJ2-1	ASSDPGDEQF
TRBV11-2	TRBJ1-2	ASSLDSHPT
TRBV29-1	TRBJ2-5	SVANRESYPQY
TRBV29-1	TRBJ2-6	SVYSSGANVLT
TRBV5-1	TRBJ2-7	ASSFGAGSYEQY
TRBV2	TRBJ2-7	ASRDSGAYEQY
TRBV27	TRBJ2-5	ASSLRLTSGRGSQETQY
TRBV5-4	TRBJ2-3	ASSAQGGREARETQY
TRBV27	TRBJ1-1	ASSLRVLTEAF
TRBV18	TRBJ1-1	ASSPILTGTNTEAF
TRBV28	TRBJ2-5	ASSLGTGVPQETQY
TRBV18	TRBJ2-7	ASSPGAGAYEQY
TRBV18	TRBJ1-4	ASSPSRGEKLF
TRBV6-5	TRBJ2-7	ASSSPGLVSYEQY
TRBV29-1	TRBJ1-1	SVEDWQPEAF
TRBV25-1	TRBJ2-1	ASSELRGSTYNEQF
TRBV29-1	TRBJ2-7	SVLKGEREQY
TRBV29-1	TRBJ2-3	SVQSGTSGSTDTQY
TRBV7-9	NA	ASSSLDRGLSYEQY
TRBV29-1	TRBJ1-2	SVDSPNYGYT
TRBV11-2	TRBJ1-1	ASSSPGRTQAF
TRBV14	TRBJ2-1	ASSQESSSHEQF
TRBV5-4	TRBJ1-5	ASRAAGTNQPQH
TRBV25-1	TRBJ2-7	ASRGSGTSSYEQY
TRBV6-5	TRBJ1-5	ASGDRASQPQH
TRBV25-1	TRBJ2-5	ASRAGRGEETQY
TRBV29-1	TRBJ2-7	SVGGLSGFYEQY
TRBV30	TRBJ2-5	AWSTGGETQY
TRBV2	TRBJ1-2	ASSEALRYRGKVQNGYT
TRBV29-1	TRBJ2-6	SVAVFRSGANVLT
TRBV7-2	TRBJ2-6	ASSLPRGANVLT
TRBV30	TRBJ2-7	AWSSDWRSYEQY
TRBV29-1	TRBJ1-5	SVITGVRNQPQH
TRBV29-1	TRBJ2-1	SGEPLHNEQF
TRBV7-2	TRBJ1-2	ASMAKGAGRGYGYT
TRBV30	TRBJ2-6	AWSVRGRSGANVLT
TRBV18	TRBJ2-7	ASSPQLGEQY
TRBV25-1	TRBJ2-7	ASLPSGRGEQY
TRBV15	TRBJ2-5	AIRTSGTETQY
TRBV15	TRBJ2-5	ATRTSGTETQY
TRBV30	TRBJ2-7	AWTSGRTHEQY
TRBV5-1	TRBJ1-1	ASSTGTGEYEAF
TRBV6-5	TRBJ1-5	ASRRDGSNQPQH
TRBV25-1	TRBJ2-7	ASSAGQGPYEQY
TRBV6-8	TRBJ2-7	ASSYESGLPEQY
TRBV29-1	TRBJ2-6	SVDGGAGANVLT
TRBV27	TRBJ1-1	ASSFQGGGKVAF
TRBV11-2	TRBJ2-7	ASGGAYEQY
TRBV2	TRBJ2-3	ASSGTGQADTQY
TRBV18	TRBJ2-1	ASSPEGGRDEQF
TRBV19	TRBJ1-1	ASSVRGTSAPEAF
TRBV9	TRBJ2-5	ASSVGRAREETQY
TRBV4-1	TRBJ1-5	ASSQVPGEPQH
TRBV11-2	TRBJ2-1	ASSQGQGISNEQF
TRBV30	TRBJ2-5	AWAAGTGIGETQY